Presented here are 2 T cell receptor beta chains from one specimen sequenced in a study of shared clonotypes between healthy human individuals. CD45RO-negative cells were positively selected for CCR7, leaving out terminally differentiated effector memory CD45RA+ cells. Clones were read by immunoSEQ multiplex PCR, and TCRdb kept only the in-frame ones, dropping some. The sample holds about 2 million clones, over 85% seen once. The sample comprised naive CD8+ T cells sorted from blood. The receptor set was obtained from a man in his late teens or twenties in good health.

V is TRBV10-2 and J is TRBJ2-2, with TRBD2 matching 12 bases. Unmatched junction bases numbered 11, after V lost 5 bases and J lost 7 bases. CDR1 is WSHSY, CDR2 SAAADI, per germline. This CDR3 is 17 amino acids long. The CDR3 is CASSKTSGSLYDGELFF. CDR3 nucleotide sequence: TGCGCCAGCAGTAAGACTAGCGGGAGTCTGTATGACGGGGAGCTGTTTTTT.

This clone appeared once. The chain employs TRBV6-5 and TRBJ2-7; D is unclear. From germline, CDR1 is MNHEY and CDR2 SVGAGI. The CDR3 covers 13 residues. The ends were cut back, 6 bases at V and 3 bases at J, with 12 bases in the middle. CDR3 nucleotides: TGTGCCAGCAGCCGTCCTACCGACTACGAGCAGTACTTC. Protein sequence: CASSRPTDYEQYF.